This T cell receptor beta chain comes out of a study of human T cells and chemical hapten exposure. About the research overall: Small volume differences among pooled libraries mainly caused per-sample TCR yield variation. Study conclusions and caveats: Counts of expanded TCRs (at PT1) showed a positive correlation with patch test score. Sensitizing with DPC caused no change in TCRs above 1 in 1000 frequency.

Unique molecular identifiers were attached to individual cDNA molecules within the library. TCRdb fed the RACE reads into MiXCR, producing one record per CDR3 protein. The sample has roughly 98,000 distinct CDR3 sequences, around 12% seen once. Time point here: patch test 1, 2 weeks after DPC sensitization. Noted treatment: therapeutic diphenylcyclopropenone sensitization with weekly scalp DPC. V dropped 2 bases and J dropped 3; count of bases not matched to a gene: 8. The germline gives CDR1 DFQATT, CDR2 SNEGSKA (reference sequence). This CDR3 region has 18 residues. Points on this clonotype: The antigen remains unidentified.

Sequenced material: whole blood, taken in connection with sensitization to the hapten diphenylcyclopropenone (DPC). This sequence originates from a woman aged 40 to 50 with alopecia areata. Some clones in this sample may be carry-over from other donors' samples. V and J are TRBV20-1 and TRBJ2-2, with 14 bases matching TRBD2. The CDR3 reads CSARWGTSGRKDTGELFF. The CDR3 bases are TGCAGTGCTAGATGGGGGACTAGCGGGAGAAAGGACACCGGGGAGCTGTTTTTT.